This TCR beta chain was recovered during a study of T cell responses to AZD1222 COVID-19 vaccine. Study results and caveats: An increase in Spike-specific TCR breadth and depth was observed after two AZD1222 doses. Most donors were white British and more were female, and clonal diversity was possibly underestimated. Only a handful of AZD1222 recipients, several in all, had baseline seropositivity.

As regards this clone: The antigen is not known.

Clones were read by immunoSEQ multiplex PCR, and TCRdb kept only the in-frame ones, dropping some. The data contain roughly 200,000 clones, 90% to 95% of them singletons. The material was peripheral blood, obtained 28 days after the second dose of the MenACWY control vaccine. The receptor was isolated from an adult who received the MenACWY meningococcal vaccine as a control.

CDR3 bases: TGTGCCAGCCGTTATAGGGGGGAGACCCAGTACTTC. Protein sequence: CASRYRGETQYF. The J gene is TRBJ2-5, the V gene TRBV21-1; TRBD1 was called by the table and not checked on the DNA. TRBV21-1 is described as a pseudogene. This CDR3 comprises 12 residues.